The clone carrying this TCR beta chain turned up a few times. No antigen is known for it. This sample was included in a study of T cell repertoires in cytomegalovirus infection. The CDR3 covers 13 residues. Germline CDR1 is SGHNT and CDR2 is YENEEA. The V gene lost 5 bases and the J gene lost 7 bases, with 14 bases spanning the gap. Study-wide results and caveats: Identification of carriers of CMV plus the relevant HLA was performed using cumulative public TCR beta family frequency. Dominating the ex vivo response were HLA-C-restricted CMV-specific TCR beta clonotypes.

TCRdb re-derived calls from the reads in MiXCR, one entry per CDR3 protein. The sample lists approximately 500,000 distinct CDR3 sequences; 26% were seen once. The material sequenced was PBMCs. This clonotype was sampled from a human donor in good health (CMV status not recorded). Some clones in this sample may be carry-over from other donors' samples. V and J are TRBV11-3 and TRBJ1-2; a possible D gene is TRBD1 (5 bases). The CDR3 region is CASSDPGRAGYTF. CDR3 in DNA: TGTGCCAGCAGCGATCCAGGGAGAGCTGGCTACACCTTC.